This T cell receptor beta chain comes out of a study of blood T cell repertoires in COVID-19. The data were produced by immunoSEQ multiplex PCR, yet TCRdb's version contains in-frame clones alone and is incomplete. The profile shows fewer than 400,000 clones, 92% of them singletons. There are 14 residues in the CDR3. V lost 6 bases to trimming and J lost 0 bases, with 9 bases between them. Germline V gene data show CDR1 as MDHEN and CDR2 as SYDVKM. Sequencing was carried out using PBMCs or T cells enriched from blood (not recorded which). The chain is built from TRBV28 and TRBJ2-4; D not resolved. This TCR was recovered from a woman under 40 who had recovered from COVID-19. CDR3 amino acids: CASSIKLAKNIQYF. The CDR3 nucleotides read TGTGCCAGCAGCATTAAGCTAGCCAAAAACATTCAGTACTTC.